This TCR beta chain was retrieved from a study of tissue T cells after allogeneic stem cell transplantation. Germline values: CDR1 KGHDR, CDR2 SFDVKD. J lost 5 bases, V lost 10 bases, and 10 bases had no gene match. The CDR3 loop spans 15 amino acids. TCRbeta CDR3 was sequenced at survey depth with template counts. Data came from immunoSEQ multiplex PCR; TCRdb stores just in-frame clones and leaves some out. The sample includes more than 9,000 clones, approximately 63% of them seen just once. Median post-mortem interval was roughly 9.5 hours for GI, liver, skin and lymphoid tissues. The sample was tissue from the right colon, taken at autopsy. V gene TRBV24-1 combines with J gene TRBJ2-1; 10 bases align to TRBD2. The source of this sequence is a woman between 18 and 49 years old with breast cancer. This CDR3 is CATSSGRRSHNEQFF. CDR3 nucleotides: TGTGCCACTTCTAGCGGGAGAAGGTCTCACAATGAGCAGTTCTTC.